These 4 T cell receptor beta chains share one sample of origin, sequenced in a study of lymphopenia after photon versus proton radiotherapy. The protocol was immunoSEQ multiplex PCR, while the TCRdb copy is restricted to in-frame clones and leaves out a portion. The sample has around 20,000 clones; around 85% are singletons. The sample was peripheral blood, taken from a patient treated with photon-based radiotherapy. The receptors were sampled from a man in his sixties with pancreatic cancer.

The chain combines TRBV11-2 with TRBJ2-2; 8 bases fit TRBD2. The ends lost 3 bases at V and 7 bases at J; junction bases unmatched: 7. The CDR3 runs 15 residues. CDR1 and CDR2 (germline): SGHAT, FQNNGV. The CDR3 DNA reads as TGTGCCAGCAGCTTTAGCGTAGCGGGGATCGGGGAGCTGTTTTTT. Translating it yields CASSFSVAGIGELFF.

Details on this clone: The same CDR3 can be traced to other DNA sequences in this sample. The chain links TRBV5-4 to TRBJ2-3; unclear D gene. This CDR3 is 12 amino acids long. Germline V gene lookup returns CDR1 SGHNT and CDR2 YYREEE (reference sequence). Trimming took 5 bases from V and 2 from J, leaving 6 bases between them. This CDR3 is CASSLDTDTQYF. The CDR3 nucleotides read TGTGCCAGCAGTTTAGACACAGATACGCAGTATTTT.

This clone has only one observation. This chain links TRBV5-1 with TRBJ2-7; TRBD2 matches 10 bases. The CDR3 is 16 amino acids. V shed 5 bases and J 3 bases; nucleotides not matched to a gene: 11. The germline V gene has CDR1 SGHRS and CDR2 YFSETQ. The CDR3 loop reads CASRRLAGEIYYEQYF. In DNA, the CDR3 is TGCGCCAGCAGACGTCTAGCGGGGGAGATATACTACGAGCAGTACTTC. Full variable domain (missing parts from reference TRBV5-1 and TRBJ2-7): KAGVTQTPRYLIKTRGQQVTLSCSPISGHRSVSWYQQTPGQGLQFLFEYFSETQRNKGNFPGRFSGRQFSNSRSEMNVSTLELGDSALYLCASRRLAGEIYYEQYFGPGTRLTVT.

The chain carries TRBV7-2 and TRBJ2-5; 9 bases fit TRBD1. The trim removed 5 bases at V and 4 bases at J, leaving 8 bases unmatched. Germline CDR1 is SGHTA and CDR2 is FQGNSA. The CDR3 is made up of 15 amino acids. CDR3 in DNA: TGTGCCAGCAGCATCCAACAGGGGGCCGCAGAGACCCAGTACTTC. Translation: CASSIQQGAAETQYF.